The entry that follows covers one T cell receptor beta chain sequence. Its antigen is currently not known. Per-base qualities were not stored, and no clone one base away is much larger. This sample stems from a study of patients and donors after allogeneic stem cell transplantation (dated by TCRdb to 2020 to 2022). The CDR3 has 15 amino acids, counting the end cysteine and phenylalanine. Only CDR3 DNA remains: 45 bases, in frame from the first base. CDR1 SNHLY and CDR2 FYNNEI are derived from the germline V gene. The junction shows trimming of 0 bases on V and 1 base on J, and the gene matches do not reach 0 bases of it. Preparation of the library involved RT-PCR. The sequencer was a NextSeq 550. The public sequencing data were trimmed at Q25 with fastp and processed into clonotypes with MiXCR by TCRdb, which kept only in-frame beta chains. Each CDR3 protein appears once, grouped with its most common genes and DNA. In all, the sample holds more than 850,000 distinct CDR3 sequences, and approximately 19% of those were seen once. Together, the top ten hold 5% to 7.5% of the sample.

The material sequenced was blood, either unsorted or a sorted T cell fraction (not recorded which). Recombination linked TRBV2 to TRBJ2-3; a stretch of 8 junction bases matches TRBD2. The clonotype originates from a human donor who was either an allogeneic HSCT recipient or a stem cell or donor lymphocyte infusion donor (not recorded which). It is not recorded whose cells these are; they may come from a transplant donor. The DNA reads TGTGCCAGCAGTGAAGCGGGACTAGGCACAGATACGCAGTATTTT. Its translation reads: CASSEAGLGTDTQYF.